The sequence of this TCR beta chain was determined in a study of blood T cell repertoires in COVID-19. Overall study: The origin of the acute and convalescent COVID-19 samples was the United States, Italy and Spain. PBMCs, B-cell-depleted T cells, or T cells provided the cDNA or gDNA that made up the material.

Authors' processing steps: Reference gene primer amplification gave nucleated cell count estimates. This table comes from immunoSEQ multiplex PCR, and its TCRdb copy is limited to in-frame clones, with some not included. Clone size and the V and J calls come from that table; the DNA yielded D and trimming. The profile shows 45,000 or so clones, 86% of them singletons. The V gene lost 7 bases and the J gene lost 0 bases, with 9 bases spanning the gap. Looked up from germline, CDR1 is LGHNA and CDR2 is YNFKEQ. The CDR3 contains 13 residues. Sequencing was done on a sample of peripheral blood. The chain employs TRBV4-2 and TRBJ1-1, with D unclear. The clonotype originates from a human donor in a cohort sampled during active COVID-19. CDR3 loop: CASKTRMNTEAFF. CDR3 nucleotide sequence: TGTGCCAGCAAGACAAGAATGAACACTGAAGCTTTCTTT.